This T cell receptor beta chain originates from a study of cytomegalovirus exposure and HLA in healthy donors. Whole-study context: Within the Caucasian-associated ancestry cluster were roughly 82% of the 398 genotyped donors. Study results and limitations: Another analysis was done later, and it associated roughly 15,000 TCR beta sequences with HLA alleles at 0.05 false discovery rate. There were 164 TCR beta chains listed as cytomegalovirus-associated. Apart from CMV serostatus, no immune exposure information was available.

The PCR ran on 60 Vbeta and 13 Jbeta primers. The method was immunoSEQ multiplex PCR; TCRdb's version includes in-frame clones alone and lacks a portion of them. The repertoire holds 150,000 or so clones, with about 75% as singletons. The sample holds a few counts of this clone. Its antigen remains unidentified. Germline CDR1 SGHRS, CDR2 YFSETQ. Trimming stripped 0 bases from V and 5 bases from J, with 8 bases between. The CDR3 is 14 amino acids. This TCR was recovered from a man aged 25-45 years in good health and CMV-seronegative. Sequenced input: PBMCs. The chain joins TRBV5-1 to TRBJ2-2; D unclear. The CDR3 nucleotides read TGCGCCAGCAGCTTGGTCCAGTCAACCGGGGAGCTGTTTTTT. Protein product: CASSLVQSTGELFF.